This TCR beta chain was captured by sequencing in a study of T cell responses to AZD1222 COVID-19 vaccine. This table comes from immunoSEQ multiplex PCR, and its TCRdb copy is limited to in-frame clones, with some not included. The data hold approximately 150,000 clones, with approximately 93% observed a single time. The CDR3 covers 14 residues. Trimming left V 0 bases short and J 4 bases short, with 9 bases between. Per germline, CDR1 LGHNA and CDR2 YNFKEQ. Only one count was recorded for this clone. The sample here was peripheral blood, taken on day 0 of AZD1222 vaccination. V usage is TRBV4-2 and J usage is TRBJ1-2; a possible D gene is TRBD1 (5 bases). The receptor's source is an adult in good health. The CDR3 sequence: CASSQDQGGYGYTF. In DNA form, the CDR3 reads TGTGCCAGCAGCCAAGACCAGGGCGGCTATGGCTACACCTTC.